This TCR beta chain was sequenced for a study of cytomegalovirus exposure and HLA in healthy donors. With respect to this clone: Its matching antigen is unknown.

General study points: Associated with cytomegalovirus, according to the listing, were about 160 TCR beta chains.

PCR involved 60 Vbeta and 13 Jbeta primers. Measured with immunoSEQ multiplex PCR; TCRdb has only the in-frame clones, and not every one. This sample yields 150,000 to 200,000 clones, of which around four fifths are seen a single time; about 2.9% belongs to the top ten. Germline values: CDR1 SGHVS, CDR2 FQNEAQ. The CDR3 totals 15 residues. The V and J ends lost 5 bases and 4 bases, in that order; junction bases with no gene match: 10. This clonotype was obtained from a female donor in good health and CMV-seronegative. This sequence joins TRBV7-8 and TRBJ1-1; 7 positions match TRBD1. Sample: PBMCs. In DNA, the CDR3 is TGTGCCAGCAGCCAACCACAGGGGATGAGCACTGAAGCTTTCTTT. As protein: CASSQPQGMSTEAFF. The full variable domain, its missing parts supplied by reference TRBV7-8 and TRBJ1-1, is GAGVSQSPRYKVAKRGQDVALRCDPISGHVSLFWYQQALGQGPEFLTYFQNEAQLDKSGLPSDRFFAERPEGSVSTLKIQRTQQEDSAVYLCASSQPQGMSTEAFFGQGTRLTVV.